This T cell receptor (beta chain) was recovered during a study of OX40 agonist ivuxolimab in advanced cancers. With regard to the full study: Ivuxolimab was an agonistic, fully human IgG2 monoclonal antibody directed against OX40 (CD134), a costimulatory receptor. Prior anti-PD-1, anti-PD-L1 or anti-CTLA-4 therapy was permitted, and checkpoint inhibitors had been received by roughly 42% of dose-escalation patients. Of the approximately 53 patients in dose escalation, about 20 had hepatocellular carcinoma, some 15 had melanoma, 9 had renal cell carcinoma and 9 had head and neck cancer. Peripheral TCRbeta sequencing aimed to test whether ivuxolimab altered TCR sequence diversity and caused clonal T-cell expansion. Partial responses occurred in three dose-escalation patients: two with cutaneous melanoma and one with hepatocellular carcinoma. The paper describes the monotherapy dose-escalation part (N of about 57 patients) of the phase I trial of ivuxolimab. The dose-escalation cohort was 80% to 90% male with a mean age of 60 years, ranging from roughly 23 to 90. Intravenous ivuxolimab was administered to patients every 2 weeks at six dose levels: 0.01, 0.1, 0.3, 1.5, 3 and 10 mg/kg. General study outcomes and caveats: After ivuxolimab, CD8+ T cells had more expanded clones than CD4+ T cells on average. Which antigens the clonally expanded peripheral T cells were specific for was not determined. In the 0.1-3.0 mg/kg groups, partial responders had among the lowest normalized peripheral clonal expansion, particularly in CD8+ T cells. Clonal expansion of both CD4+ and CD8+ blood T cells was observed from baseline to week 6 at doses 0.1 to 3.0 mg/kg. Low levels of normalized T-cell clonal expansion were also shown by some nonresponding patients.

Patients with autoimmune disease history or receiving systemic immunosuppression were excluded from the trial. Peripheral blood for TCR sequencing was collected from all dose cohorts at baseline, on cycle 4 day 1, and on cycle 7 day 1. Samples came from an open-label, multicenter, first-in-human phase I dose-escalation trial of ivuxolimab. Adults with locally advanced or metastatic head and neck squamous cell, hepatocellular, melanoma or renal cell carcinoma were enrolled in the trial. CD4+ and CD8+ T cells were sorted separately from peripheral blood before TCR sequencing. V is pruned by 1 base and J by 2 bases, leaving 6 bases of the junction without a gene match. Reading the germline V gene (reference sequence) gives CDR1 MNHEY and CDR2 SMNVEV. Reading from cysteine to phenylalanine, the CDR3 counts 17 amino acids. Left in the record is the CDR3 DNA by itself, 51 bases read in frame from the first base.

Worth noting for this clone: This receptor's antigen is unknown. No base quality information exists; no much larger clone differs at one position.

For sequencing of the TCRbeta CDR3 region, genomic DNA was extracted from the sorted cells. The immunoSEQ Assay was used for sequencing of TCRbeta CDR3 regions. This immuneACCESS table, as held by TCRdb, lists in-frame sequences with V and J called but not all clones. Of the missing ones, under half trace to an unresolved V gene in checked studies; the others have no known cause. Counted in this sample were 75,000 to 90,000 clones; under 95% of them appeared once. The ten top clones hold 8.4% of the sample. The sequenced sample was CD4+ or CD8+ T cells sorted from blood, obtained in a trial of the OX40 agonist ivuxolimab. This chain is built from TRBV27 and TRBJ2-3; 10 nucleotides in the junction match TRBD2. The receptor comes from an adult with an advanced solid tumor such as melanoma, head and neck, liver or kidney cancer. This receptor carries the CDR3 CASSLWLAGAHTDTQYF. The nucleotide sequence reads TGTGCCAGCAGTTTATGGCTAGCGGGGGCCCACACAGATACGCAGTATTTT.